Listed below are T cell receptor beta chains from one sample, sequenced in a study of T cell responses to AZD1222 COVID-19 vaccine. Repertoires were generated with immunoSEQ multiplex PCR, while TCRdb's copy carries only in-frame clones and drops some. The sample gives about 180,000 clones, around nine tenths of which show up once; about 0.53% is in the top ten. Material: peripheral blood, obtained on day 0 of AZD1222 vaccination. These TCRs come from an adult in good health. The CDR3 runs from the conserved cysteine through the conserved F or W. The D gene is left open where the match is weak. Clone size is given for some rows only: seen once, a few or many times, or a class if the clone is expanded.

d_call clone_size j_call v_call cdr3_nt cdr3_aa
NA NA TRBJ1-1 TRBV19 TGTGCCAGTAGGAAACCGTCCTTGAACACTGAAGCTTTCTTT CASRKPSLNTEAFF
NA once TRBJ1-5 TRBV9 TGTGCCAGCAGCGTATACCTAAATCAGCCCCAGCATTTT CASSVYLNQPQHF
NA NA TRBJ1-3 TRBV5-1 TGCGCCAGCAGCTTGGTGTGGGGTTCAGGGGCCAGCTCTGGAAACACCATATATTTT CASSLVWGSGASSGNTIYF
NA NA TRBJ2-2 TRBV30 TGTGCCTGGAAGGGCGGGTTTGCGAACACCGGGGAGCTGTTTTTT CAWKGGFANTGELFF
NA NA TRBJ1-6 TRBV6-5 TGTGCCAGCACCAAGGACGGAATTAATTCACCCCTCCACTTT CASTKDGINSPLHF
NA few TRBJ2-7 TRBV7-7 TGTGCTAGCAGCTTAGGGGCTAGGAACTACTACGAGCAGTACTTC CASSLGARNYYEQYF
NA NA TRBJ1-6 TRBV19 TGTGCCAGTACGGGTGTAAGTTCATCACCCCTCCACTTT CASTGVSSSPLHF
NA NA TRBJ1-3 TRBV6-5 TGTGCCAGCAGTTACCTCAGGGAGGGAAACACCATATATTTT CASSYLREGNTIYF
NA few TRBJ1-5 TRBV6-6 TGTGCCAGCAGTTACTCGGACAGCGGTTTGACGCCCCAGCATTTT CASSYSDSGLTPQHF
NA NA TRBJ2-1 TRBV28 TGTGCCAGCAGTCCGAGACTAGACGGAGAGCAGTTCTTC CASSPRLDGEQFF
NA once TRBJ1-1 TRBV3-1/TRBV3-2 TGTGCCAGCAGCCCGGGGGGCAGTCTAAGCGGCGCTGAAGCTTTCTTT CASSPGGSLSGAEAFF
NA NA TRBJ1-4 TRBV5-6 TGTGCCAGCAGCACCCGGAGTAATGAAAAACTGTTTTTT CASSTRSNEKLFF
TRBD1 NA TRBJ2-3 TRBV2 TGTGCCAGCAGTAAGACAGGGAGCACAGATACGCAGTATTTT CASSKTGSTDTQYF
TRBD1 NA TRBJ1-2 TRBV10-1 TGCGCCAGCAGTCTGACAGGGGGCTATGGCTACACCTTC CASSLTGGYGYTF
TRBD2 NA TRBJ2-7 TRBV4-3 TGCGCCAGCAGCCAAGGGAGACTAGCACGCGAGCAGTACTTC CASSQGRLAREQYF
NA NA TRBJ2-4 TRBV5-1 TGCGCCAGCAGCTTGGGACAGCTACTAGCCAAAAACATTCAGTACTTC CASSLGQLLAKNIQYF
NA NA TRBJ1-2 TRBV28 TGTGCCAGCAGCTCGAGGTATGGCTACACCTTC CASSSRYGYTF
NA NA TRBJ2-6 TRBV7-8 TGTGCCAGCAGCTTAGTGGGCGACGGATACTCTGGGGCCAACGTCCTGACTTTC CASSLVGDGYSGANVLTF
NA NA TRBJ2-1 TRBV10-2 TGCGCCAGCAGGTTGGACAGCTACAATGAGCAGTTCTTC CASRLDSYNEQFF
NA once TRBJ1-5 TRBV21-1 TGTGCCAGCAGCAGCCGGGTCCATAGCAATCAGCCCCAGCATTTT CASSSRVHSNQPQHF
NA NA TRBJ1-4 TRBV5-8 TGTGCCAGCAGCCAGGACGGGGAAAAACTGTTTTTT CASSQDGEKLFF
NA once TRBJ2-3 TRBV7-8 TGTGCCAGCAGCTTAGTGGCGGGCCCCAATACGCAGTATTTT CASSLVAGPNTQYF
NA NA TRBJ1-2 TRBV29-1 TGCAGCGTTGTCCTCGATGGCTACACCTTC CSVVLDGYTF
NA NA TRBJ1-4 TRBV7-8 TGTGCCAGCAGCTTAAAGGGACCCCCTAATGAAAAACTGTTTTTT CASSLKGPPNEKLFF
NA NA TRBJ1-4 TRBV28 TGTGCCAGCACGGGGACTACTAATGAAAAACTGTTTTTT CASTGTTNEKLFF
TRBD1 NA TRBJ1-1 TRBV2 TGTGCCAGCAGCGACCCGGGACAGGGCACAGTCGGGGCTTTCTTT CASSDPGQGTVGAFF
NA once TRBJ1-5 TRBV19 TGTGCCAGTAGTATGGGGACCCGAGCCAATCAGCCCCAGCATTTT CASSMGTRANQPQHF
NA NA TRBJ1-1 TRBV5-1 TGCGCCAGCAGCTTGGCCTTTAATTGGGGGGGCGCTGAAGCTTTCTTT CASSLAFNWGGAEAFF
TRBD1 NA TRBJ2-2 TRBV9 TGTGCCAGCAGCGTAGAAAAACGGACAGGGGCTCGATTCACCGGGGAGCTGTTTTTT CASSVEKRTGARFTGELFF
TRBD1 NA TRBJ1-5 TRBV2 TGTGCCAGCAGAAGAAGACAGGGGAGGAATCAGCCCCAGCATTTT CASRRRQGRNQPQHF
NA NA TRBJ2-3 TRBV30 TGTGCCTGGAGCGGTGACCAGTCGGTGCAGTATTTT CAWSGDQSVQYF
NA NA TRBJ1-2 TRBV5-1 TGCGCCAGCACCCCCCCTGGGGACTCCGGCTACACCTTC CASTPPGDSGYTF
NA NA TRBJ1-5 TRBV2 TGTGCCAGCAGACAGGGTATGGGTCAGCCCCAGCATTTT CASRQGMGQPQHF
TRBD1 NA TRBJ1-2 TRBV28 TGTGCCAGCAGTCTACCGGGACAGGGGAACTATGGCTACACCTTC CASSLPGQGNYGYTF
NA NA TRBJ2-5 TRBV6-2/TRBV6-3 TGTGCCAGCAGTTACCTAGGTCGGGGGGCTCAAGAGACCCAGTACTTC CASSYLGRGAQETQYF
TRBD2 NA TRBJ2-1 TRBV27 TGTGCCAGCAGTTTACCTAGCGGGGGGGCCGATGAGCAGTTCTTC CASSLPSGGADEQFF
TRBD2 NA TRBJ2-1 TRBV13 TGTGCCAGCAGCCTACGTCTTAGCGGGAGCGCCTACAATGAGCAGTTCTTC CASSLRLSGSAYNEQFF